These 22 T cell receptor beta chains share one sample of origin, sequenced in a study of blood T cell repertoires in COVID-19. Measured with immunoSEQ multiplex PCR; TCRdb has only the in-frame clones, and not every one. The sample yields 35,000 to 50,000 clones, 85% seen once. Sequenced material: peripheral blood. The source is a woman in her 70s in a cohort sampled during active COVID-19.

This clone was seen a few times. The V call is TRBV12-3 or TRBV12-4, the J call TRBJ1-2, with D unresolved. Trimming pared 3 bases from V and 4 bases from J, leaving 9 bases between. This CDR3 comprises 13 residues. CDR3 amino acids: CASSLVGIYGYTF. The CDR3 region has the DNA TGTGCCAGCAGTTTGGTCGGGATCTATGGCTACACCTTC.

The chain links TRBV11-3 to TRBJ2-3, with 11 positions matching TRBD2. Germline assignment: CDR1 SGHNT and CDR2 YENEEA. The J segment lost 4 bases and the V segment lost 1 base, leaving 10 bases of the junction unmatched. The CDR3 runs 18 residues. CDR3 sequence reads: CASSLGALGLAGPDTQYF. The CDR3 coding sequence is TGTGCCAGCAGCTTAGGAGCGCTCGGACTAGCGGGCCCAGATACGCAGTATTTT. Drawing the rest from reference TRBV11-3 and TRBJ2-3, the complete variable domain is EAGVVQSPRYKIIEKKQPVAFWCNPISGHNTLYWYLQNLGQGPELLIRYENEEAVDDSQLPKDRFSAERLKGVDSTLKIQPAELGDSAVYLCASSLGALGLAGPDTQYFGPGTRLTVL.

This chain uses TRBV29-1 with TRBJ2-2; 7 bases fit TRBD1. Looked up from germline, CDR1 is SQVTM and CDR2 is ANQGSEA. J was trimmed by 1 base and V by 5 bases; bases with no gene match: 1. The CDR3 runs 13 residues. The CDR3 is CSVHRGNTGELFF. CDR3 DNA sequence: TGCAGCGTTCACAGGGGGAACACCGGGGAGCTGTTTTTT.

CDR3 residues: CASSNRQGAAYF. The CDR3 nucleotides are TGTGCCAGCAGCAATAGACAGGGGGCGGCGTACTTC. The chain carries TRBV21-1 and TRBJ2-4; the D segment call TRBD1 is taken from the table without a DNA check. TRBV21-1 is labeled a pseudogene. The CDR3 runs 12 residues.

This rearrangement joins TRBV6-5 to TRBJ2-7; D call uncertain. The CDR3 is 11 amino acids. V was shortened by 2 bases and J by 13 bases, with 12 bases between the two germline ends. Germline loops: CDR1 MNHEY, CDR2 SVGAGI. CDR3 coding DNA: TGTGCCAGCAGTTACCAGAAAATCGAATACTTC. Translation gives CASSYQKIEYF.

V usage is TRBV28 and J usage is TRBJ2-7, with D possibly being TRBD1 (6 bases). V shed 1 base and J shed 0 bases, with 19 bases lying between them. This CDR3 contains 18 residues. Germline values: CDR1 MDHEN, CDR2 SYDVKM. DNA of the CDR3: TGTGCCAGCAGTTTATACCCGCCCCGGACAGCGAGCTCCTACGAGCAGTACTTC. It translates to CASSLYPPRTASSYEQYF.

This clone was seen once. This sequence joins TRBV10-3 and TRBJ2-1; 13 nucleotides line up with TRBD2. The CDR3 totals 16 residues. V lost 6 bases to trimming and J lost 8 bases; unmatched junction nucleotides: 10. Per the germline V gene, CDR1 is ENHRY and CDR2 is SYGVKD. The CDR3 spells CAIRGGLAGADHEQFF. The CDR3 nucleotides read TGTGCCATCAGAGGCGGACTAGCGGGAGCTGACCATGAGCAGTTCTTC.

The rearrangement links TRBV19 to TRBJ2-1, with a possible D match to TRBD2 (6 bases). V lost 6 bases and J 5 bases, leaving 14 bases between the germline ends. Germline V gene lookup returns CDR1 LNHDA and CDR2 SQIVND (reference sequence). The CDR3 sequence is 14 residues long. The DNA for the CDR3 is TGTGCCAGTAGCCCTAGGGACTTCGACAATGAGCAGTTCTTC. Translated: CASSPRDFDNEQFF.

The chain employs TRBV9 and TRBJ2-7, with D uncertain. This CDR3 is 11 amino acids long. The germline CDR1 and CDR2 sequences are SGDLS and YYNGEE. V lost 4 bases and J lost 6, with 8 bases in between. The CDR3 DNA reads TGTGCCAGCAGCTCTACAGCCGAGCAGTACTTC. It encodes CASSSTAEQYF.

The CDR3 DNA reads as TGCGCCAGCAGCCAAGAGTCGAGGCTGATTCTTGGCGGGACTGAAGCTTTCTTT. It specifies CASSQESRLILGGTEAFF. V usage is TRBV4-1 and J usage is TRBJ1-1; the D is unclear. Between the trimmed V and J ends, which lost 0 bases and 5 bases, there was a span of 22 bases. Germline V gene sequence: CDR1 MGHRA, CDR2 YSYEKL. The CDR3 spans 18 residues.

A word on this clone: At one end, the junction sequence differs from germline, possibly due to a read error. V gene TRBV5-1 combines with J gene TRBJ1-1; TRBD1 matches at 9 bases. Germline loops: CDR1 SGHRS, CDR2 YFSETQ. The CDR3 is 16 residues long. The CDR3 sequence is CASSLGGTGSNTEAFF. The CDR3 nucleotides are TGCGCCAGCAGTTTGGGGGGGACAGGGTCGAACACTGAAGCTTTCTTT. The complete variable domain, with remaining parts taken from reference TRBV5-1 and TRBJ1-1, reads KAGVTQTPRYLIKTRGQQVTLSCSPISGHRSVSWYQQTPGQGLQFLFEYFSETQRNKGNFPGRFSGRQFSNSRSEMNVSTLELGDSALYLCASSLGGTGSNTEAFFGQGTRLTVV.

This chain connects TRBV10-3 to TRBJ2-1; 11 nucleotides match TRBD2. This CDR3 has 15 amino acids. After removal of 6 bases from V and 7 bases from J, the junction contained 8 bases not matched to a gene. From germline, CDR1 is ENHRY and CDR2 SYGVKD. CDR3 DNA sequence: TGTGCCATCAGCACCACTAGCGGGGGCCCGAATGAGCAGTTCTTC. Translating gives CAISTTSGGPNEQFF.

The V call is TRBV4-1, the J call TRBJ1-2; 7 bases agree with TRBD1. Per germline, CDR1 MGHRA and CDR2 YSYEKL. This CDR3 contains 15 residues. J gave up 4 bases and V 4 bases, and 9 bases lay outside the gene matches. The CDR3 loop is CASSPAEGAGYGYTF. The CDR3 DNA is TGCGCCAGCAGCCCGGCAGAGGGGGCGGGCTATGGCTACACCTTC.

For the CDR3, the DNA is TGTGCCTGGAGTTCCCGGACAGGGGACTACGAGCAGTACTTC. Translating it yields CAWSSRTGDYEQYF. The chain carries TRBV30 and TRBJ2-7, with 9 bases that match TRBD1. Germline CDR1 is GTSNPN and CDR2 is SVGIG (reference sequence). V lost 2 bases to trimming and J lost 3 bases; unmatched junction nucleotides: 5. The CDR3 covers 14 residues.

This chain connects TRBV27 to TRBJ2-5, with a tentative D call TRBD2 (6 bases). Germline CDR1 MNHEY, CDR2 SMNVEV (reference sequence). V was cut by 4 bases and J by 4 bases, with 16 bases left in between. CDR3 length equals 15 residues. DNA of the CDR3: TGTGCCAGCAGTTCCATCGGAGGGGTTGCAGAGACCCAGTACTTC. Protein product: CASSSIGGVAETQYF.

CDR3 loop: CASSLGSGGMDYGYTF. The CDR3 DNA reads as TGCGCCAGCAGCTTGGGTTCAGGGGGCATGGACTATGGCTACACCTTC. The genes are TRBV5-1 and TRBJ1-2, with 8 bases fitting TRBD1. Trimming cost V 0 bases and J 3 bases; bases outside gene matches: 7. CDR3 length: 16 residues. Germline lookup yields CDR1 SGHRS and CDR2 YFSETQ. The complete variable domain, with remaining parts taken from reference TRBV5-1 and TRBJ1-2, reads KAGVTQTPRYLIKTRGQQVTLSCSPISGHRSVSWYQQTPGQGLQFLFEYFSETQRNKGNFPGRFSGRQFSNSRSEMNVSTLELGDSALYLCASSLGSGGMDYGYTFGSGTRLTVV.

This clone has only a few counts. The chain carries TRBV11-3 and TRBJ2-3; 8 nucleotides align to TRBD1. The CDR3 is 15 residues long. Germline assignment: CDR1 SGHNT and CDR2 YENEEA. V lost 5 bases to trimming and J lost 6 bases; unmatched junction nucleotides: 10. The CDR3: CASSPHRGYTDTQYF. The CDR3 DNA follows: TGTGCCAGCAGCCCTCACAGGGGGTATACGGATACGCAGTATTTT.

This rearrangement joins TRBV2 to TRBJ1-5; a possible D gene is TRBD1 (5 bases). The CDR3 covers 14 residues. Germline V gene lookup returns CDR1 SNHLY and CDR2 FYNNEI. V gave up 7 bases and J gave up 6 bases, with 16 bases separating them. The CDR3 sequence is CASMGQSAGQPQHF. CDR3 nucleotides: TGTGCCAGCATGGGGCAGAGCGCAGGTCAGCCCCAGCATTTT.

Written as DNA, the CDR3 is TGTGCCAGCAGCTTAGCGGGAGGGGTCGAGCAGTACTTC. Amino acids: CASSLAGGVEQYF. This chain connects TRBV11-2 to TRBJ2-7; 8 positions agree with TRBD2. Germline trimming cut 1 base from V and 6 bases from J; bases unmatched to any gene: 2. This CDR3 region has 13 residues. Germline lookup yields CDR1 SGHAT and CDR2 FQNNGV.

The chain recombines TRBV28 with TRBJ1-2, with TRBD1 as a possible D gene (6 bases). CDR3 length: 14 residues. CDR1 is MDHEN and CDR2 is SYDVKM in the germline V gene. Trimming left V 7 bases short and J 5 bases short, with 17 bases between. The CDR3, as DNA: TGTGCCAGCACCCTGGCAGGGGTTCGTTATGGCTACACCTTC. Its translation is CASTLAGVRYGYTF.

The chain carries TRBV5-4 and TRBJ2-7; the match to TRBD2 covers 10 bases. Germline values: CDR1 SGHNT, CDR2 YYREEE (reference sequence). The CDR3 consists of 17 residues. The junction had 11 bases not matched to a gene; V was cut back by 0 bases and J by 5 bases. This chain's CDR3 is CASSLGVLSGRVHEQYF. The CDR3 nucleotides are TGTGCCAGCAGCTTGGGAGTCCTCAGCGGGAGGGTTCACGAGCAGTACTTC.

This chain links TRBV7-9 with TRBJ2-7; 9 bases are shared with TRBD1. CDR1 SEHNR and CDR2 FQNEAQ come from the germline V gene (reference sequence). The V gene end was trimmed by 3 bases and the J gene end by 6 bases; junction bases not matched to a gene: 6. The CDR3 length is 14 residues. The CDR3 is CASSFTGGDSEQYF. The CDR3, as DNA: TGTGCCAGCAGCTTCACAGGGGGCGATTCCGAGCAGTACTTC.